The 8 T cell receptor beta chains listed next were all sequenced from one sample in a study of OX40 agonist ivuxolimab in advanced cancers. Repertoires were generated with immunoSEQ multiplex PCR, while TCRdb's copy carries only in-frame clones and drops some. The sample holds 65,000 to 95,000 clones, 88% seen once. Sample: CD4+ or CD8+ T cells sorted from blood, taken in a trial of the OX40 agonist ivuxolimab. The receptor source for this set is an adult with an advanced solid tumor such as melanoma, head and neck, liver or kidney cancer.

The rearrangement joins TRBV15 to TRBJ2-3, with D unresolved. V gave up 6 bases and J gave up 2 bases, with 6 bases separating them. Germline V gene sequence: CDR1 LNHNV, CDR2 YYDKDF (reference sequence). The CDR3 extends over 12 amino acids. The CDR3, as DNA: TGTGCCACCAGTCGGGCCACAGATACGCAGTATTTT. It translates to CATSRATDTQYF. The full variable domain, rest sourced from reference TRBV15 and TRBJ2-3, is DAMVIQNPRYQVTQFGKPVTLSCSQTLNHNVMYWYQQKSSQAPKLLFHYYDKDFNNEADTPDNFQSRRPNTSFCFLDIRSPGLGDTAMYLCATSRATDTQYFGPGTRLTVL.

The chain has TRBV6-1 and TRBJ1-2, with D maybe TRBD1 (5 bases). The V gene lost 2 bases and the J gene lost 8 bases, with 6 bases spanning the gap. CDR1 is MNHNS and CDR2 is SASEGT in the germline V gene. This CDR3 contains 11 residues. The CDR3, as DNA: TGTGCCAGCAGTGAATACAGGGGCTACACCTTC. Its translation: CASSEYRGYTF.

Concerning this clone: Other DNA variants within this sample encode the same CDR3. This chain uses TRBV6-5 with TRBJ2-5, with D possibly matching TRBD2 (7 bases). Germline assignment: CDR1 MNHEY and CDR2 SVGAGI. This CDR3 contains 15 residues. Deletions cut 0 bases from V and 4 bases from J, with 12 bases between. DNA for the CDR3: TGTGCCAGCAGTTACTCAGGGGGAGGGCTAGAGACCCAGTACTTC. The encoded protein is CASSYSGGGLETQYF.

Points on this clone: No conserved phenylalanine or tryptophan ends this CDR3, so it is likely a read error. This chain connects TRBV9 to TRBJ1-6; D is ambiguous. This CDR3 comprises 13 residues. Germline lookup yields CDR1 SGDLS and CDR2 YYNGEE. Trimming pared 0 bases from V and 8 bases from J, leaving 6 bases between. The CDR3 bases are TGTGCCAGCAGCGTAGATGGGTATTCACCCCTCCACCTT. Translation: CASSVDGYSPLHL.

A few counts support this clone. The CDR3 reads CASSLASQGRYEQYF. The CDR3 region has the DNA TGTGCCAGCAGCTTAGCTTCGCAGGGGCGATACGAGCAGTACTTC. The V and J genes are TRBV7-2 and TRBJ2-7; D is perhaps TRBD1 (6 bases). The CDR3 runs 15 residues. CDR1 is SGHTA and CDR2 is FQGNSA in the germline V gene. Deletions cut 0 bases from V and 4 bases from J, with 13 bases between. The full variable domain, completed using reference TRBV7-2 and TRBJ2-7, is GAGVSQSPSNKVTEKGKDVELRCDPISGHTALYWYRQSLGQGLEFLIYFQGNSAPDKSGLPSDRFSAERTGGSVSTLTIQRTQQEDSAVYLCASSLASQGRYEQYFGPGTRLTVT.

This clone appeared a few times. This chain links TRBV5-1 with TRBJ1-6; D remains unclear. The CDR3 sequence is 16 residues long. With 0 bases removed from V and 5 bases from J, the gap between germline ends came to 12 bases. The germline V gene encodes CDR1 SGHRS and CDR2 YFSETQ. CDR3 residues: CASSLDLVSNNSPLHF. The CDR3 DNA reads TGCGCCAGCAGCTTGGATTTGGTCTCGAATAATTCACCCCTCCACTTT.

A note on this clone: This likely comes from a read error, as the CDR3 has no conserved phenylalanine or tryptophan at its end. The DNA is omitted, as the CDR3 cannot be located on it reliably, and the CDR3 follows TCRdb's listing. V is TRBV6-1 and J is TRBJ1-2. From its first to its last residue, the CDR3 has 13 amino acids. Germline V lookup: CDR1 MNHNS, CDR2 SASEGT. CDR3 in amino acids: CASSEAGTYEGRA.

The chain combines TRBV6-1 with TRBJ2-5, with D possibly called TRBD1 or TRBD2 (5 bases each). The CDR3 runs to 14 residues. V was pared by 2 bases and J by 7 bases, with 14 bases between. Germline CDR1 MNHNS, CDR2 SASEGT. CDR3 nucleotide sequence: TGTGCCAGCAGTGAAAGATGGTCGGGGCTGACCCAGTACTTC. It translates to CASSERWSGLTQYF.